This T cell receptor (beta chain) was obtained from a study of cytomegalovirus exposure and HLA in healthy donors (dated by TCRdb to 2015 to 2018). For context, the study as a whole: According to an earlier analysis of a few hundred of the donors, 150 million to 200 million T cells yielded 90 million to 140 million unique TCR beta sequences and around 280 Gb of sequence data. An early release that covered about 600 HLA-typed donors contained 250 to 350 gigabases of sequencing data and tens of millions of unique TCR sequences. Of the roughly 430 genotyped donors, 65% to 90% fell in the genetic ancestry cluster associated with self-reported Caucasian donors. The study aimed to test whether cataloging public T cell receptors could reveal signatures of past pathogen exposure. Using immunosequencing, the study profiled T cell repertoires from 640 or so subjects and related those repertoires to cytomegalovirus serostatus. Along with the roughly 710-subject first cohort, a separate validation cohort of over 90 different subjects was used. The study combined high-throughput TCR immunosequencing, statistical association of individual TCRs with disease status, and machine learning to predict cytomegalovirus infection status. In a later analysis, previously published TCR beta repertoires from about 640 donors were re-analyzed and high-resolution HLA genotyping was added so that TCR occurrence patterns could be studied. Rather than using new phenotypic data, the later analysis identified candidate immune exposures from TCR beta sequences and from how often those sequences occurred across donors. In an earlier analysis of a few hundred of the donors, high-throughput TCR beta sequencing was used to judge whether each TCR beta V gene segment behaved as functional or pseudogenic. Donor age, sex, ethnicity and CMV serostatus were collected together with the repertoire data. A later genetic analysis used genome-wide SNP genotypes for about 60% of the roughly 670 donors, treating that subset as a discovery cohort. Every repertoire in the discovery cohort had been generated on one and the same sequencing platform. HLA typing included class I and class II loci at four-digit resolution. The number of donors typed differed by locus, with about 629-630 for A, B, C, DRB1 and DQB1, around 520 for DQA1, nearly 610 for DPA1, and approximately 470 for DPB1. Several DR-DQ haplotypes were treated as single units for association and clustering because of strong linkage in the cohort. On average, 235,054 unique TCR beta nucleotide sequences were sequenced per donor among 300 to 500 genotyped donors of the cohort, with roughly 19% of those sequences being non-productive. Overall results and qualifications from the work: A total of fewer than 200 TCR beta chains were listed by the study as associated with cytomegalovirus. A later analysis reported that several top co-occurrence clusters appeared linked to parvovirus B19, influenza, CMV and Epstein-Barr virus. In vitro tests confirmed that three of the cytomegalovirus-associated TCR beta chains recognize cytomegalovirus antigens. A cluster of highly shared sequence variants was judged likely to represent a technical artifact of the sequencing pipeline. A further reported finding was that TCR beta sequences accurately predicted the HLA-A and HLA-B alleles for most subjects in the first cohort. Assigning TCR associations to individual alleles was difficult when HLA alleles, especially DR and DQ, strongly co-occurred. Some IMGT-functional V segments, including TRBV6-2 and TRBV6-3, could not be told apart with the 87-base-pair reads, so those segments were excluded. Because some donors lacked HLA typing at each locus, the association tests relied only on the typed subset. Linkage disequilibrium might explain the correlated functional status among segregating V segments, but an unknown experimental factor could not be excluded. The classifier was reported to diagnose cytomegalovirus status with high specificity and sensitivity in both the original and validation cohorts. A later genetic analysis associated a missense DCLRE1C variant with V-gene and J-gene trimming of TCR beta chains, and an independent cohort replicated the association. A later genetic analysis reported fewer N-insertions in productive TCRs among donors in an Asian-associated ancestry cluster than the roughly 620-donor mean. The earlier analysis of 587 of the donors excluded 15 to 20 rarely observed V segments, including chromosome 9 orphons, because counts were too low. In an earlier analysis of some 640 of the donors, most TCR beta V segments were observed in productive rearrangements about 87% or about 30% of the time, broadly matching IMGT annotations. In a later analysis, most CMV-associated TCR beta chains were found to appear HLA-restricted, with HLA associations seemingly driven largely by CMV exposure. For the cohort, immune exposure information was limited to CMV serostatus. In a later analysis, TCR association rates were found to vary across HLA loci, with the most associated TCRs seen for DRB1 alleles and the fewest for HLA-C alleles. Most TCR sequences were observed very rarely across donors, whereas some public TCRs were present in many individuals. In a later analysis, HLA-associated TCR beta chains were found to be more clonally expanded and to have lower generation probabilities than equally common non-associated chains. According to the authors, the approach could potentially be generalized to other disease states and immunological phenotypes. The cohort was sequenced for TCR beta chains only, and without alpha or paired-chain data the features that could be detected were limited. The presence/absence analyses assumed that sequencing depth was roughly uniform across donors, and that assumption may not be true. At a false discovery rate of 0.05, a later analysis linked under 20,000 TCR beta sequences to specific HLA alleles.

There are a few counts of this clone. The antigen it recognizes is unknown. Base quality data are lacking; no much larger clone is found one base away. Library prep was done by the immunoSEQ multiplex PCR assay. The multiplex PCR relied on a mix of 60 forward primers for TCR Vbeta segments and 13 reverse primers for TCR Jbeta segments. Amplification of the CDR3 region of rearranged TCR beta genes was performed with a multiplex PCR assay on genomic DNA. On the Illumina HiSeq System, the amplified TCR beta libraries were sequenced as 87-base-pair reads. Per the authors' processing: In a later analysis, around 80 million unique TCR beta chains were counted across the roughly 700 repertoires, and around 10 million of these chains were shared by at least two donors. To remove PCR and sequencing errors, raw reads were error-corrected and collapsed into unique sequences using a nearest-neighbor algorithm that merged closely related sequences. Alignment of CDR3 sequences to IMGT reference sequences was used to assign V, D and J gene segments. For a sequence to be retained, a match of at least six nucleotides was required to both a V gene segment and a J gene segment. A rearrangement was called productive if the CDR3 had no stop codons and remained in frame with V and J, and every other rearrangement was called non-productive. Following IMGT convention, CDR3 was defined as the stretch from the second conserved V-encoded cysteine up to the conserved J-encoded phenylalanine. In an earlier analysis of some 550 of the donors, sequences lacking an unambiguous match to a single V gene segment were excluded. An earlier analysis of roughly 590 of the donors called V segments functional above 56.7% productive rearrangements and segregating when the between-donor standard deviation exceeded 5%. To diagnose cytomegalovirus status from the catalog of TCR beta chain sequences, a statistical classification framework was built. In a later analysis, V and J genes were assigned by comparing TCR nucleotide sequences against IMGT/GENE-DB human TR gene sequences. Using the TCRdist pipeline, a later analysis assigned CDR3 sequences along with most-parsimonious VDJ recombination scenarios. A later analysis defined each TCR beta chain by its CDR3 amino acid sequence plus V-gene family, and excluded reads lacking a unique V-gene family. To address suspected cross-contamination and a sequencing artifact, a later analysis removed around 600 highly shared, low-generation-probability nucleotide sequences. In a later analysis, a clonal expansion index was calculated for each public chain from normalized within-repertoire ranks of inferred template counts. A later analysis computed generation probabilities with a VDJ recombination model fitted to out-of-frame rearrangements, and checked the results against IGoR. In a later analysis, hypergeometric tests were used to score TCR-TCR, TCR-HLA and TCR-CMV co-occurrence, with a repertoire-size bias correction applied to TCR pairs. False discovery rates were estimated in a later analysis by permuting HLA or CMV assignments 20 times. In a later analysis, co-occurring TCRs were grouped with DBSCAN, and TCRdist sequence similarity was added when clustering was performed within HLA-allele-positive subsets. For co-occurrence clustering, repertoires with fewer than 30,000 or more than 120,000 public chains were excluded, along with about five repertoires with anomalous nucleotide sharing. TCRdb stores this immuneACCESS table with in-frame sequences only. Part of the clones is absent; in the studies checked, under half of the shortfall reflects unresolved V genes, and no reason is known for the rest. Clone size and V and J calls were adopted from that table, with D and trimming inferred from the DNA. This sample lists about 100,000 clones; 80% to 90% were detected once. 1.2% of the sample is in the top ten clones.

The cohort consisted of 600 to 750 healthy bone marrow donors. At the time of sampling, every cohort member was nominally healthy, though immune exposures that went unrecorded were likely present. The donor tested CMV seronegative, placing the donor among the 350 or so seronegative members of the cohort. Every donor gave a peripheral blood sample, and the peripheral blood mononuclear cells from that sample were used for TCR beta sequencing. Genomic DNA was extracted from the blood cell samples with the Qiagen DNeasy Blood Extraction Kit. The germline V gene encodes CDR1 LNHDA and CDR2 SQIVND (reference sequence). Germline trimming: 1 base from V, 7 bases from J; junction bases outside gene matches: 2. The CDR3 sequence holds 13 residues, the cysteine and phenylalanine included. The sequence is cut down to CDR3 DNA, 39 bases in frame from base 1.

The sequenced sample consisted of PBMCs. The chain couples TRBV19 to TRBJ1-1; 8 central nucleotides agree with TRBD1. The clonotype originates from a woman aged 18 to 35 in good health and CMV-seronegative. The nucleotide sequence is TGTGCCAGTAGTATAGGACAGGGGATTGAAGCTTTCTTT. It specifies CASSIGQGIEAFF.